The clone carrying this T cell receptor beta chain was observed at least ten times. Its antigen is not known. Uncontrolled infection, other autoimmune disease, pregnancy or lactation excluded patients. The CDR3 length is 15 residues. Germline lookup yields CDR1 SNHLY and CDR2 FYNNEI. The V gene end was trimmed by 6 bases and the J gene end by 8 bases; junction bases not matched to a gene: 8. This sample is part of a study of T cells in Graves' hyperthyroidism and ophthalmopathy. Study as a whole: The authors collected peripheral blood at initial diagnosis, before any treatment. General study findings and limits: Blood held most thyroid clonotypes expanded above 0.001 frequency. In simple terms, a model built on 13 V-J features told ophthalmopathy apart from stable hyperthyroidism.

RNA transcripts provided the source from which TCR beta CDR3 regions were amplified. The primer set for the first-round RT-PCR of the TCR CDR3 was HTBI. From the multiplex PCR reads, TCRdb called clonotypes with MiXCR, one entry per CDR3 protein. The data show 300,000 to 450,000 distinct CDR3 sequences, more than 20% seen once. The source material was blood. The V and J genes are TRBV2 and TRBJ2-1; 12 positions agree with TRBD2. This TCR came from a man over 45 with Graves' hyperthyroidism. The CDR3 DNA follows: TGTGCCAGCAGAGCGACTAGCGGGAGTAGCGATGAGCAGTTCTTC. It yields the protein CASRATSGSSDEQFF.